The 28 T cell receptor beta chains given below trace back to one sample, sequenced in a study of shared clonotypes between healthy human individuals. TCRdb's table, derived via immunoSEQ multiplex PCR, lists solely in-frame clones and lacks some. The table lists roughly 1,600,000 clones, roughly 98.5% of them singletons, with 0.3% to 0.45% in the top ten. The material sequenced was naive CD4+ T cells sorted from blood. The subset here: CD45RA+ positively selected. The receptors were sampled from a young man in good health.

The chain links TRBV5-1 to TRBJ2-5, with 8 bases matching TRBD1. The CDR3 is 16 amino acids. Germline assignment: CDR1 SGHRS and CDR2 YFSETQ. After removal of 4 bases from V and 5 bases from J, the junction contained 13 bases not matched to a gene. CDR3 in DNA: TGCGCCAGCAGCGCGGCGGACAGGGTAGGAGGCGAGACCCAGTACTTC. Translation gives CASSAADRVGGETQYF. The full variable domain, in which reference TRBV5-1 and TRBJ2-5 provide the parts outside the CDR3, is KAGVTQTPRYLIKTRGQQVTLSCSPISGHRSVSWYQQTPGQGLQFLFEYFSETQRNKGNFPGRFSGRQFSNSRSEMNVSTLELGDSALYLCASSAADRVGGETQYFGPGTRLLVL.

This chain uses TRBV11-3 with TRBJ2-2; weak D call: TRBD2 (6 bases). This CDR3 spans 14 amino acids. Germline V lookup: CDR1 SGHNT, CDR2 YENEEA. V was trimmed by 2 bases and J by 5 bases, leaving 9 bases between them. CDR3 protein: CASSLSRGTGELFF. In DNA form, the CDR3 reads TGTGCCAGCAGCTTAAGTCGGGGGACCGGGGAGCTGTTTTTT. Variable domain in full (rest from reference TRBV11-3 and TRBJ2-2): EAGVVQSPRYKIIEKKQPVAFWCNPISGHNTLYWYLQNLGQGPELLIRYENEEAVDDSQLPKDRFSAERLKGVDSTLKIQPAELGDSAVYLCASSLSRGTGELFFGEGSRLTVL.

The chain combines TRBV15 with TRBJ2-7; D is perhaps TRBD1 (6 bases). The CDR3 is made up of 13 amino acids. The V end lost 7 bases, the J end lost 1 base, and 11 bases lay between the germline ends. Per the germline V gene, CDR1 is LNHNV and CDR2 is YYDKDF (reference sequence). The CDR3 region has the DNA TGTGCCACCAAAAAGGACAGTTCCTACGAGCAGTACTTC. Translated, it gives CATKKDSSYEQYF. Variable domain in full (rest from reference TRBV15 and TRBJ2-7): DAMVIQNPRYQVTQFGKPVTLSCSQTLNHNVMYWYQQKSSQAPKLLFHYYDKDFNNEADTPDNFQSRRPNTSFCFLDIRSPGLGDTAMYLCATKKDSSYEQYFGPGTRLTVT.

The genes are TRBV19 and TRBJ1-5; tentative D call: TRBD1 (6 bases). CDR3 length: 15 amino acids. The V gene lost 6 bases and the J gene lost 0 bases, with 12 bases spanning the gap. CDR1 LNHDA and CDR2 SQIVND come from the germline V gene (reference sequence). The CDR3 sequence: CASRDTGSSNQPQHF. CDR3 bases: TGTGCCAGTAGGGACACAGGGAGTAGCAATCAGCCCCAGCATTTT. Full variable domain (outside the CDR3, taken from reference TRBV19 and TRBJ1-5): DGGITQSPKYLFRKEGQNVTLSCEQNLNHDAMYWYRQDPGQGLRLIYYSQIVNDFQKGDIAEGYSVSREKKESFPLTVTSAQKNPTAFYLCASRDTGSSNQPQHFGDGTRLSIL.

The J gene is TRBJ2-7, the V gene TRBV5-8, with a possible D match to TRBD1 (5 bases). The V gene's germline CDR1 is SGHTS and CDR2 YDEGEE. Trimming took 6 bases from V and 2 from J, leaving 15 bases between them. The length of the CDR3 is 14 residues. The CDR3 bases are TGTGCCAGCATCCAGATAGGGGATACCTACGAGCAGTACTTC. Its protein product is CASIQIGDTYEQYF.

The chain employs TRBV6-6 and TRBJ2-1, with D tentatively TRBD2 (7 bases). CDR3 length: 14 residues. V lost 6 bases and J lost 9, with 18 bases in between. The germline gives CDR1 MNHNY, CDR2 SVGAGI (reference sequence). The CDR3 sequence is CASSSISGGGEQFF. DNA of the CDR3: TGTGCCAGCAGCAGTATCTCGGGGGGCGGTGAGCAGTTCTTC.

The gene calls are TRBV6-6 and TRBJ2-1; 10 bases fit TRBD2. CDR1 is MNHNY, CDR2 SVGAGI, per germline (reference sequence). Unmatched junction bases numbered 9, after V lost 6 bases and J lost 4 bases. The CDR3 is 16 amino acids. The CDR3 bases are TGTGCCAGCAGGGCGACTAGCGGGCTACCATACAATGAGCAGTTCTTC. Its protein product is CASRATSGLPYNEQFF.

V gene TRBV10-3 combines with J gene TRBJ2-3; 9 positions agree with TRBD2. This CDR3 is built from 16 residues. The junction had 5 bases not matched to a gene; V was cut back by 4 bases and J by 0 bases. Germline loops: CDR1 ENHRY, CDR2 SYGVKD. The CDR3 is CAISGGLASSTDTQYF. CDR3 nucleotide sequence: TGTGCCATCAGTGGAGGACTAGCGTCTAGCACAGATACGCAGTATTTT.

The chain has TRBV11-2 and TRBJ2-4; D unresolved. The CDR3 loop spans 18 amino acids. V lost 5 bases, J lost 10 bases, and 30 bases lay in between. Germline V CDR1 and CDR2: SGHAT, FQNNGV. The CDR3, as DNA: TGTGCCAGCAGCCCTCGGTCTATTCGTAGATATCCGAGCACAATTCAGTACTTC. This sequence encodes CASSPRSIRRYPSTIQYF.

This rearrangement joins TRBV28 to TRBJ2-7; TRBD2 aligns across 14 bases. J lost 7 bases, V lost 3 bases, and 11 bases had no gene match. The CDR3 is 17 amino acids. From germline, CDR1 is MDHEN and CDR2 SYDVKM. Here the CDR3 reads CASSFEAGTSGSYEQYF. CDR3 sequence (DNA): TGTGCCAGCAGTTTTGAGGCGGGGACTAGCGGGAGTTATGAGCAGTACTTC.

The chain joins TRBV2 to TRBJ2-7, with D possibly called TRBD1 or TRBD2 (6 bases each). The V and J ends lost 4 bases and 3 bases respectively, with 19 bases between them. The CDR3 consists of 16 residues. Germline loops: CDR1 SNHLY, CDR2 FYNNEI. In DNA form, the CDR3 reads TGTGCCAGCAGTGCACCAAAAGGGGGGAGGTTCTACGAGCAGTACTTC. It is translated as CASSAPKGGRFYEQYF.

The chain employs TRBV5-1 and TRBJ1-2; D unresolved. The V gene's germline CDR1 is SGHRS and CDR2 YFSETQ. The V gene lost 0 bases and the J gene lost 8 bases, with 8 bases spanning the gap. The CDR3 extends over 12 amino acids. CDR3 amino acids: CASSLGSAGYTF. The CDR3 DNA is TGCGCCAGCAGCTTGGGGTCGGCAGGCTACACCTTC.

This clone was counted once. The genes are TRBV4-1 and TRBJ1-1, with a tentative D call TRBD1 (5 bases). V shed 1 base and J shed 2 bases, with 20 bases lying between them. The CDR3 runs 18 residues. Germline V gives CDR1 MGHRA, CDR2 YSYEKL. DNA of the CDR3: TGCGCCAGCAGCCAAGGAGGACATTCCCAATTCCCCAACACTGAAGCTTTCTTT. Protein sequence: CASSQGGHSQFPNTEAFF.

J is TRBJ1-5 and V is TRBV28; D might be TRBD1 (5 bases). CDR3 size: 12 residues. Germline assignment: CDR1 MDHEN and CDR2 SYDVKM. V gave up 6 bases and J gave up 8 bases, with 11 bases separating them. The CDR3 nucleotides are TGTGCCAGCAGCGAGGGGTATAAGCCCCAGCATTTT. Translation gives CASSEGYKPQHF. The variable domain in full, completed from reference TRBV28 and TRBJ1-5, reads DVKVTQSSRYLVKRTGEKVFLECVQDMDHENMFWYRQDPGLGLRLIYFSYDVKMKEKGDIPEGYSVSREKKERFSLILESASTNQTSMYLCASSEGYKPQHFGDGTRLSIL.

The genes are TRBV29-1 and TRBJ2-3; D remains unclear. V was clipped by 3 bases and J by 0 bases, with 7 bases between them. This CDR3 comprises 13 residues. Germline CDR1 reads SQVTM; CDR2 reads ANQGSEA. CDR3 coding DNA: TGCAGCGTTGACGGTGTTAGCACAGATACGCAGTATTTT. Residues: CSVDGVSTDTQYF.

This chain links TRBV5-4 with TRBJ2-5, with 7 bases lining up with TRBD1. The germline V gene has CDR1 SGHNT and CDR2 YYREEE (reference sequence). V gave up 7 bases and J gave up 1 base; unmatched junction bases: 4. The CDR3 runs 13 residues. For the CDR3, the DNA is TGTGCCAGCGGCGACAGGGTCCAAGAGACCCAGTACTTC. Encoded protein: CASGDRVQETQYF.

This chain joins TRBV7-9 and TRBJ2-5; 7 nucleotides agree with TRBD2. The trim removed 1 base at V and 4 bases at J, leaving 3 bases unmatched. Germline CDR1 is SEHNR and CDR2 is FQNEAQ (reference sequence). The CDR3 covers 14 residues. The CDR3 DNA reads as TGTGCCAGCAGCTTAGAGCGGGGTACAGAGACCCAGTACTTC. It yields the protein CASSLERGTETQYF. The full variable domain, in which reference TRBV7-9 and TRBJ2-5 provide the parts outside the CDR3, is DTGVSQNPRHKITKRGQNVTFRCDPISEHNRLYWYRQTLGQGPEFLTYFQNEAQLEKSRLLSDRFSAERPKGSFSTLEIQRTEQGDSAMYLCASSLERGTETQYFGPGTRLLVL.

The CDR3 DNA follows: TGTGCCACCTCCAGGGACAGGAGAACTAACTATGGCTACACCTTC. Protein product: CATSRDRRTNYGYTF. The chain recombines TRBV6-1 with TRBJ1-2; 8 positions agree with TRBD1. V dropped 10 bases and J dropped 0; count of bases not matched to a gene: 10. The germline CDR1 and CDR2 sequences are MNHNS and SASEGT. The CDR3 covers 15 residues.

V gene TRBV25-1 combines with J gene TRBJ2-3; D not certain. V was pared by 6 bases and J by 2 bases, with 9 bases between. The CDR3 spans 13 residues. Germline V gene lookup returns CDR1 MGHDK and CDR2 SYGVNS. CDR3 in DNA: TGTGCCAGCAGCCCCAAGGACACAGATACGCAGTATTTT. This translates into CASSPKDTDTQYF.

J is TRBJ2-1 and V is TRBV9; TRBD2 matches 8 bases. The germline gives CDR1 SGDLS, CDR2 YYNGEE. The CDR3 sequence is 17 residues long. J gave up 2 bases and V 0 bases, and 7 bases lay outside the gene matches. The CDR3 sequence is CASSVATSGSPYNEQFF. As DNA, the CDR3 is TGTGCCAGCAGCGTAGCTACGAGCGGGAGTCCCTACAATGAGCAGTTCTTC. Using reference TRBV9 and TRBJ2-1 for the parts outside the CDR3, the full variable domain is DSGVTQTPKHLITATGQRVTLRCSPRSGDLSVYWYQQSLDQGLQFLIQYYNGEERAKGNILERFSAQQFPDLHSELNLSSLELGDSALYFCASSVATSGSPYNEQFFGPGTRLTVL.

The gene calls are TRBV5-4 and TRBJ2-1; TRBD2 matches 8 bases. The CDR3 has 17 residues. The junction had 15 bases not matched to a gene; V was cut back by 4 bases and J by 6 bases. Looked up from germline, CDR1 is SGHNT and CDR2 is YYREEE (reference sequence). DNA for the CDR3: TGTGCCAGCAGCCCGGGAGGGTTTGGCAATGTCCCCAATGAGCAGTTCTTC. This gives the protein CASSPGGFGNVPNEQFF.

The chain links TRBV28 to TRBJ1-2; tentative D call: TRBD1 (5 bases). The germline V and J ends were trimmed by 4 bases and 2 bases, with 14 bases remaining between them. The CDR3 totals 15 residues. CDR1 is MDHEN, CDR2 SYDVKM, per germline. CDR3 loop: CASSWAPTVNYGYTF. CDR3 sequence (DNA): TGTGCCAGCAGTTGGGCCCCGACAGTAAACTATGGCTACACCTTC.

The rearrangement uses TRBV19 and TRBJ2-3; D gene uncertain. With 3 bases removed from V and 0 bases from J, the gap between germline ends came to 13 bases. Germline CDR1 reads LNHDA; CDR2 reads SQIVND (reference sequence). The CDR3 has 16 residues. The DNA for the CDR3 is TGTGCCAGTAGTATTCGTCAATATCGGAGCACAGATACGCAGTATTTT. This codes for CASSIRQYRSTDTQYF.

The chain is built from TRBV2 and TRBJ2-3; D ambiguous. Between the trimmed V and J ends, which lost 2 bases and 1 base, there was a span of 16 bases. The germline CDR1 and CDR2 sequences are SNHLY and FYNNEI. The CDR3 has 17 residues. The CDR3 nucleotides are TGTGCCAGCAGTGAACACCCCCAGGCAGCTCGCACAGATACGCAGTATTTT. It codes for CASSEHPQAARTDTQYF.

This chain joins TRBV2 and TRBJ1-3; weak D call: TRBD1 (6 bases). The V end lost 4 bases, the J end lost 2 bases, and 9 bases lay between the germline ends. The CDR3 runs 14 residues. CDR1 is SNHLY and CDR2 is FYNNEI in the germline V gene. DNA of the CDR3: TGTGCCAGCAGTGGACGGGACACTGGAAACACCATATATTTT. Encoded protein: CASSGRDTGNTIYF.

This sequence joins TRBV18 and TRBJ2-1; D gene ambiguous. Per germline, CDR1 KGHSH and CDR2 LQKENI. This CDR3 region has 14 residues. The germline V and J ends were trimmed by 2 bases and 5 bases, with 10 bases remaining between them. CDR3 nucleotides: TGTGCCAGCTCACCATTTTGGGTCAACAATGAGCAGTTCTTC. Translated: CASSPFWVNNEQFF.

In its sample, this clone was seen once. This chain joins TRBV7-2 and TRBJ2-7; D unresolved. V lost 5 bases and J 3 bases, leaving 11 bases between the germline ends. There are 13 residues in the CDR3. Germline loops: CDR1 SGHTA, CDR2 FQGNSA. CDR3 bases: TGTGCCAGCAGCGTGACGTCTTACTACGAGCAGTACTTC. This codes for CASSVTSYYEQYF.

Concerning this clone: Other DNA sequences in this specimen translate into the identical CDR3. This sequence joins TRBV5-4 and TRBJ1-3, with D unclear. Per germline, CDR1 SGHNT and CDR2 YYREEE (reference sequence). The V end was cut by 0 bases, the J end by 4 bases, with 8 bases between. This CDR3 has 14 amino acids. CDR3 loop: CASSLEGSGNTIYF. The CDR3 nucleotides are TGTGCCAGCAGCTTGGAAGGATCCGGAAACACCATATATTTT.